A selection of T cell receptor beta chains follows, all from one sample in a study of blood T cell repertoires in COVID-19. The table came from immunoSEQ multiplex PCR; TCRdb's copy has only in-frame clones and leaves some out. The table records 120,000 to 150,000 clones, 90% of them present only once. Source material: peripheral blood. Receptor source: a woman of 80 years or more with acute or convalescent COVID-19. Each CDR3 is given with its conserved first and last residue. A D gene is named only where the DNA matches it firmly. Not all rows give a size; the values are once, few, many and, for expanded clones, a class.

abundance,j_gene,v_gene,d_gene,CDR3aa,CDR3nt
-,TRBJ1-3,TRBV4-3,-,CASRPRHNSGNTIYF,TGCGCCAGCAGACCAAGACACAACTCTGGAAACACCATATATTTT
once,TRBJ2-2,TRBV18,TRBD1,CASSPSGTVNTGELFF,TGTGCCAGCTCACCTTCCGGGACAGTTAACACCGGGGAGCTGTTTTTT
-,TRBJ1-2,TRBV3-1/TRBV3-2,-,CASSQGSRYGYTF,TGTGCCAGCAGCCAAGGGAGTCGCTATGGCTACACCTTC
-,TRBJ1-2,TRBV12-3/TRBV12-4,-,CASSLGRRVYTF,TGTGCCAGCAGTTTAGGACGCCGGGTCTACACCTTC
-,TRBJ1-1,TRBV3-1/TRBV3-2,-,CASSSVRRGMNTEAFF,TGTGCCAGCAGCTCGGTCCGAAGAGGAATGAACACTGAAGCTTTCTTT
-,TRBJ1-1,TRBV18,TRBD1,CASSPMTGGNTEAFF,TGTGCCAGCTCACCGATGACAGGGGGGAACACTGAAGCTTTCTTT
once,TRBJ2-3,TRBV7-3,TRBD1,CASSLGTGVTDTQYF,TGTGCCAGCAGCTTAGGGACAGGGGTGACAGATACGCAGTATTTT
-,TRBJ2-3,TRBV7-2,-,CASSRRQNTQYF,TGTGCCAGCAGCCGACGACAGAATACGCAGTATTTT
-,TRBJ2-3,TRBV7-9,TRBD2,CASSWLTSGTDTQYF,TGTGCCAGCAGCTGGCTGACTAGCGGCACAGATACGCAGTATTTT
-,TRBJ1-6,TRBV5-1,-,CASSRGPYNSPLHF,TGCGCCAGCAGCCGCGGTCCCTATAATTCACCCCTCCACTTT
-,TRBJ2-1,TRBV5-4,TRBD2,CASSLAGGGAGEQFF,TGTGCCAGCAGCTTGGCTGGCGGGGGGGCGGGTGAGCAGTTCTTC
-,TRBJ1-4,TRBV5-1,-,CASSERTAEEKLFF,TGCGCCAGCAGCGAACGGACAGCCGAAGAAAAACTGTTTTTT
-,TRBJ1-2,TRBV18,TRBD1,CASSGTVEMGGYTF,TGTGCCAGCTCCGGGACAGTGGAAATGGGAGGCTACACCTTC
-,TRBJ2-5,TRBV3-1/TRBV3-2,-,CASSPSATGETQYF,TGTGCCAGCAGCCCGTCCGCGACAGGAGAGACCCAGTACTTC
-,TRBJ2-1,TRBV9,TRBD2,CASSATSGGYNEQFF,TGTGCCAGCAGCGCCACTAGCGGGGGTTACAATGAGCAGTTCTTC
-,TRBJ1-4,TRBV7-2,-,CASSLSAANEKLFF,TGTGCCAGCAGCTTATCCGCAGCTAATGAAAAACTGTTTTTT
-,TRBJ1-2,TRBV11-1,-,CASSQRDTRVYGYTF,TGTGCCAGCAGTCAACGGGACACCCGCGTCTATGGCTACACCTTC
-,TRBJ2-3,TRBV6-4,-,CASSEVAENTQYF,TGTGCCAGCAGTGAGGTAGCGGAAAATACGCAGTATTTT
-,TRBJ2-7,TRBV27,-,CASSLNRGGNEQYF,TGTGCCAGCAGTCTCAACAGGGGGGGTAACGAGCAGTACTTC
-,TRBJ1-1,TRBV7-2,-,CASRTGTENTEAFF,TGTGCCAGCAGAACAGGGACGGAAAACACTGAAGCTTTCTTT
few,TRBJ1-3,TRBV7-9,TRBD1,CASSSRVGTGVGNTIYF,TGTGCCAGCAGCTCCCGGGTCGGGACAGGGGTTGGAAACACCATATATTTT
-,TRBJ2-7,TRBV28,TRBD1,CASSPSDRDSGEQYF,TGTGCCAGCAGTCCCTCGGACAGGGATTCGGGTGAGCAGTACTTC
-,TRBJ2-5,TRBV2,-,CASKRGSVQETQYF,TGTGCCAGCAAGAGGGGGTCCGTTCAAGAGACCCAGTACTTC